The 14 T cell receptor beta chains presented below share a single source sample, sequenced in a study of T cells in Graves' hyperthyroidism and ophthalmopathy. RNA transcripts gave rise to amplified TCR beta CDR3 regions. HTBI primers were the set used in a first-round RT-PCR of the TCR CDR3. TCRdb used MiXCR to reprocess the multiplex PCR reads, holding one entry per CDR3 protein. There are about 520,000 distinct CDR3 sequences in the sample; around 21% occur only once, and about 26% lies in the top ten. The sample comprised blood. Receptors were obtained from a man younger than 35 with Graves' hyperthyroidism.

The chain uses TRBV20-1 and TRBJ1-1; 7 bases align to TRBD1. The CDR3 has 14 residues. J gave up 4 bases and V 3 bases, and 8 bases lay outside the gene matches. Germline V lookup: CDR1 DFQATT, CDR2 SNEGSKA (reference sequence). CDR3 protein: CSASPTGEVTEAFF. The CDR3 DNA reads TGCAGTGCTAGCCCCACAGGGGAGGTCACTGAAGCTTTCTTT.

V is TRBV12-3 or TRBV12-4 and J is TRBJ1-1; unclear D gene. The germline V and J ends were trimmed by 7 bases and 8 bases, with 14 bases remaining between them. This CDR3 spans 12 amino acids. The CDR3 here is CASNRTGPEAFF. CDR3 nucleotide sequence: TGTGCCAGCAACCGGACCGGGCCCGAAGCTTTCTTT.

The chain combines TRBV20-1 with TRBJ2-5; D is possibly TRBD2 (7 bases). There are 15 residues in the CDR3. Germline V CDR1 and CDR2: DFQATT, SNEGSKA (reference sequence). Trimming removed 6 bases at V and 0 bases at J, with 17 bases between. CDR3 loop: CSAPRGARYQETQYF. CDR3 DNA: TGCAGTGCGCCTCGGGGGGCCAGGTACCAAGAGACCCAGTACTTC.

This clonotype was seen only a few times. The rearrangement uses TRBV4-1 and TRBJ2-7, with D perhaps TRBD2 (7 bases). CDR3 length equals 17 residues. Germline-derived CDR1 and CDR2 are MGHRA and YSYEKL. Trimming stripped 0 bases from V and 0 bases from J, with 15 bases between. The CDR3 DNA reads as TGCGCCAGCAGCCAAGACTGGGGGGGCTACAGCTCCTACGAGCAGTACTTC. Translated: CASSQDWGGYSSYEQYF.

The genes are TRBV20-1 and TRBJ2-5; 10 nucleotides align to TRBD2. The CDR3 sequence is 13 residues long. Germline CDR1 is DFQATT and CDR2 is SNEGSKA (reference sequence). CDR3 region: CSILAGEEWTQYF. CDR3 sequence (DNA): TGCAGCATCCTAGCGGGGGAGGAATGGACCCAGTACTTC.

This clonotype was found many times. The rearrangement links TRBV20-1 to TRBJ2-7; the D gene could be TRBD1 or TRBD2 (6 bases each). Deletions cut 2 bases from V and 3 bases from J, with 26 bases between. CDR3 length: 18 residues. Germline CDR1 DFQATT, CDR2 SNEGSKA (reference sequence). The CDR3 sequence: CSARPGGQGRQGHYEQYF. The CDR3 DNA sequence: TGCAGTGCTAGACCCGGCGGCCAGGGGAGGCAGGGTCACTACGAGCAGTACTTC.

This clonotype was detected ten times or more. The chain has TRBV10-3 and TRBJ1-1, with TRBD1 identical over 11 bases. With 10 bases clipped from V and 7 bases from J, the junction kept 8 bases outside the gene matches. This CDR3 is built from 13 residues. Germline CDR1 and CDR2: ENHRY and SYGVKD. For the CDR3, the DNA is TGTGCCACCGGACAGGGGGCGACGGTTGAAGCTTTCTTT. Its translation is CATGQGATVEAFF.

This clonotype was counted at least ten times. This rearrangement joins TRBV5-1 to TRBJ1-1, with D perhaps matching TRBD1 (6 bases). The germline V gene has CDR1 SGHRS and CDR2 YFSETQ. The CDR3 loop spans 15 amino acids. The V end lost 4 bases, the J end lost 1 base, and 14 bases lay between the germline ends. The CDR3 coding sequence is TGCGCCAGCAGCAAGGCGGGGGCTGAGAACACTGAAGCTTTCTTT. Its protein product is CASSKAGAENTEAFF. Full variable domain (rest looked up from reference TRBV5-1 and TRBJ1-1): KAGVTQTPRYLIKTRGQQVTLSCSPISGHRSVSWYQQTPGQGLQFLFEYFSETQRNKGNFPGRFSGRQFSNSRSEMNVSTLELGDSALYLCASSKAGAENTEAFFGQGTRLTVV.

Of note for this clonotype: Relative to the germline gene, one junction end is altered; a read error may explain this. The CDR3 reads CASSEWQGARSGDVAKNIKYF. The CDR3 DNA reads TGTGCCAGCAGTGAATGGCAGGGGGCGAGATCCGGGGATGTAGCCAAAAACATTAAGTACTTC. The V gene is TRBV2, the J gene TRBJ2-4, with 8 bases aligning to TRBD1. Looked up from germline, CDR1 is SNHLY and CDR2 is FYNNEI. This CDR3 is 21 amino acids long.

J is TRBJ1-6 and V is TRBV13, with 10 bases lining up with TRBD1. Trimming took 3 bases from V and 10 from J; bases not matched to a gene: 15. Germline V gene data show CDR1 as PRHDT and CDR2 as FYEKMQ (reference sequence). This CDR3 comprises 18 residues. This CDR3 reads CASSFALPTGGRSSPLHF. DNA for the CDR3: TGTGCCAGCAGCTTTGCCCTCCCGACAGGGGGCAGGAGCTCACCCCTCCACTTT.

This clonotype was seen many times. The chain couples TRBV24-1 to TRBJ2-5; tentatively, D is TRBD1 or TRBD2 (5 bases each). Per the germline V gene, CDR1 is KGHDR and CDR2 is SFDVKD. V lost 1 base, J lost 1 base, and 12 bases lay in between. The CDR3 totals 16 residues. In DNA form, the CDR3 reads TGTGCCACCAGTGATTTTAGGGTTGGGGGCCAAGAGACCCAGTACTTC. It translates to CATSDFRVGGQETQYF.

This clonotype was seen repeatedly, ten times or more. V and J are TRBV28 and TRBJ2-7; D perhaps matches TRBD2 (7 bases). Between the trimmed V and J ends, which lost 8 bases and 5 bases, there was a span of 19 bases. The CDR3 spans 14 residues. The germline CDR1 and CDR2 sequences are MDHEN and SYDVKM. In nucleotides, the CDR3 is TGTGCCAGCGCCCTGGGGGCTAGCGGAGACGAGCAGTACTTC. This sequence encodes CASALGASGDEQYF.

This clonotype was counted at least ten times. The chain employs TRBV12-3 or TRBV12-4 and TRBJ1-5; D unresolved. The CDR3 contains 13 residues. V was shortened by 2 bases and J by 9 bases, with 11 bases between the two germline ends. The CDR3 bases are TGTGCCAGCAGTTTAAGTACGAATATGCCCCAGCATTTT. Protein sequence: CASSLSTNMPQHF.

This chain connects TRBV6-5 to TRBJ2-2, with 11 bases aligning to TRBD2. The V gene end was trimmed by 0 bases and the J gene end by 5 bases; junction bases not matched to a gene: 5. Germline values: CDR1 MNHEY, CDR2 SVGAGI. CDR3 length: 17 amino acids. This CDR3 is CASSYSNLAGGTGELFF. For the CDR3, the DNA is TGTGCCAGCAGTTACTCGAATCTAGCGGGGGGTACCGGGGAGCTGTTTTTT.